This T cell receptor beta chain originates from a study of T-cell memory formation after mild COVID-19. Study context: Most TCR clusters belonged to a single donor.

Germline lookup yields CDR1 SGHRS and CDR2 YFSETQ. There are 15 residues in the CDR3. Trimming pared 4 bases from V and 4 bases from J, leaving 17 bases between. 5'RACE primed from the constant segment yielded TCR alpha and TCR beta cDNA libraries bearing sample barcodes and UMIs. TCRdb re-derived calls from the 5' RACE reads in MiXCR, one entry per CDR3 protein. This sample has fewer than 200,000 distinct CDR3 sequences; about a fifth occur once, and the top ten carry under 25%. A few counts support this clonotype. What it binds is not known. Findings and limits, study-wide: Mainly in CM and EM were contracting CD4+ clones; CD8+ were in EMRA. Some clones that responded were present in memory (sampled pre-infection), which suggests cross-reactive memory joined.

The V gene is TRBV5-1, the J gene TRBJ1-1, with D perhaps TRBD1 (5 bases). The source is an adult woman who had mild COVID-19 (a few samples of this study predate the infection). Cell type and time point are not known. Sequencing used PBMCs or a T cell subset sorted from them (not recorded which). The CDR3 here is CASSGAPQGGTEAFF. In DNA form, the CDR3 reads TGCGCCAGCAGCGGGGCCCCGCAGGGCGGCACTGAAGCTTTCTTT.